This T cell receptor beta chain was recorded in a study of molecular identifiers for immune sequencing clone quantification. Study in general: Naive CD8 cell RNA, from roughly 18,000 or 92,000 cells, was split five ways in replicates, with four sequenced.

This clonotype was found many times. Its antigen is undetermined. The CDR3 loop spans 15 amino acids. V was pared by 5 bases and J by 1 base, with 14 bases between. Germline V gene data show CDR1 as SGHAT and CDR2 as FQNNGV. TCRdb fed the PCR reads into MiXCR, producing one record per CDR3 protein. The table includes about 54,000 distinct CDR3 sequences, about 23% detected once. General study findings and limits: Whereas naive cells kept under 1% of molecules in clones above 20 RNA copies, such clones held over 98% in effectors.

Source material for naive CD8 libraries was roughly 20,000 to 1,100,000 sorted cells, with 10%, 30% or 50% RNA. The authors sorted naive CD8 T cells as CD8+CD4-CCR7+CD45RA+. This clonotype was obtained from a human donor in good health. Some libraries in this study had Jurkat cell RNA spiked in. The sample taken for sequencing was naive CD8+ T cells from blood, with Jurkat cell RNA spiked in. Indicated subset: FACS-sorted CD8+CD4-CCR7+CD45RA+ naive T cells. V gene TRBV11-2 combines with J gene TRBJ2-5; D is unclear. The CDR3 DNA follows: TGTGCCAGCAGCGTGAGTATTGGGTCCCAAGAGACCCAGTACTTC. The encoded protein is CASSVSIGSQETQYF.